Presented here are 8 T cell receptor beta chains from one specimen sequenced in a study of early T cells in non-severe SARS-CoV-2 infection. TCRdb re-derived calls from the 5' RACE reads in MiXCR, one entry per CDR3 protein. The data contain 45,000 or so distinct CDR3 sequences, around 6% of them seen just once; the ten biggest clones take up approximately 13%. Sequencing used whole blood. The receptors were gathered from an adult who was a healthcare worker with PCR-confirmed SARS-CoV-2 infection or an uninfected control (not recorded which).

This clonotype has only a few counts. The rearrangement uses TRBV6-4 and TRBJ2-1, with D possibly being TRBD2 (6 bases). Deletions cut 0 bases from V and 0 bases from J, with 6 bases between. This CDR3 comprises 15 residues. Germline lookup yields CDR1 MRHNA and CDR2 SNTAGT. The CDR3, as DNA: TGTGCCAGCAGTGACTCAGCGGGCTCCTACAATGAGCAGTTCTTC. It translates to CASSDSAGSYNEQFF.

This clonotype was seen more than once but under ten times. This sequence joins TRBV7-8 and TRBJ2-2; D possibly uses TRBD1 or TRBD2 (6 bases each). CDR1 SGHVS and CDR2 FQNEAQ come from the germline V gene. The CDR3 extends over 14 amino acids. Trimming took 6 bases from V and 1 from J, leaving 9 bases between them. The CDR3 loop is CASRGGWNTGELFF. The CDR3, as DNA: TGTGCCAGCAGGGGGGGCTGGAACACCGGGGAGCTGTTTTTT.

This clonotype was observed at least ten times. J is TRBJ2-3 and V is TRBV10-3; weak D call: TRBD2 (5 bases). CDR3 length equals 13 residues. V was trimmed by 4 bases and J by 5 bases, leaving 10 bases between them. CDR1 ENHRY and CDR2 SYGVKD come from the germline V gene. The CDR3 protein is CAISAGILDTQYF. The CDR3 DNA sequence: TGTGCCATCAGTGCGGGGATCCTAGATACGCAGTATTTT.

This clonotype was counted a few times. The rearrangement links TRBV7-9 to TRBJ1-2; D unresolved. The CDR3 totals 14 residues. Germline CDR1 reads SEHNR; CDR2 reads FQNEAQ (reference sequence). V was shortened by 4 bases and J by 8 bases, with 17 bases between the two germline ends. The CDR3 loop reads CASSSTSRVFGYTF. The CDR3, as DNA: TGTGCCAGCAGCTCCACCTCCCGGGTCTTCGGCTACACCTTC.

V gene TRBV5-6 combines with J gene TRBJ1-4; no clear D gene. This CDR3 contains 15 residues. Trimming removed 2 bases from V and 8 bases from J, with 16 bases in between. Germline V gives CDR1 SGHDT, CDR2 YYEEEE. The CDR3 protein is CASSFRDNRREKLFF. CDR3 DNA sequence: TGTGCCAGCAGCTTTCGAGACAACCGAAGGGAAAAACTGTTTTTT.

This clonotype has more than one count but fewer than ten. The chain has TRBV6-2 or TRBV6-3 and TRBJ1-2; 7 bases are a match to TRBD1. CDR3 length: 17 amino acids. J lost 4 bases, V lost 0 bases, and 11 bases had no gene match. Germline CDR1 and CDR2: MNHEY and SVGEGT. The CDR3 DNA sequence: TGTGCCAGCAGTTACTCGAGAAGGGGGCTGAATGGCTATGGCTACACCTTC. Its protein product is CASSYSRRGLNGYGYTF.

The gene calls are TRBV12-3 or TRBV12-4 and TRBJ1-1; TRBD1 agrees at 9 bases. J lost 5 bases, V lost 2 bases, and 12 bases had no gene match. The CDR3 covers 17 residues. For the CDR3, the DNA is TGTGCCAGCAGTTTACGGGACAGGGTTTTAACGGGGACTGAAGCTTTCTTT. It codes for CASSLRDRVLTGTEAFF.

This clonotype occurred many times. The V call is TRBV5-1, the J call TRBJ2-2; D not resolved. The CDR3 is made up of 13 amino acids. V was shortened by 4 bases and J by 4 bases, with 8 bases between the two germline ends. In germline, CDR1 is SGHRS, CDR2 YFSETQ. The CDR3 region has the DNA TGCGCCAGCAGCCCGACGGGCACCGGGGAGCTGTTTTTT. This gives the protein CASSPTGTGELFF.